A selection of T cell receptor beta chains follows, all from one sample in a study of T cell repertoires and HLA-DP antigens. TCRdb's table, derived via immunoSEQ multiplex PCR, lists solely in-frame clones and lacks some. This sample has approximately 89,000 clones, with roughly nine tenths found just once. What these receptors recognize is not known. Sequenced material: CD4+ T cells from PBMCs. The receptors here all came from a man aged 45 to 65 in good health and CMV-seronegative. Both conserved end residues are part of each CDR3.

J: TRBJ1-4; V: TRBV6-1; CDR3: CASSEGITNEKLFF
J: .; V: TRBV6-5; CDR3: CASRPTTGLGEQYF
J: TRBJ2-3; V: TRBV28; CDR3: CASSSGTHSTDTQYF
J: TRBJ2-3; V: TRBV4-2; CDR3: CASSQAPHRGGTDTQYF
J: TRBJ2-3; V: TRBV30; CDR3: CAWSEPPGTIYLNF
J: TRBJ2-7; V: TRBV10-1; CDR3: CASSESKTSGRGTYF
J: TRBJ1-1; V: TRBV12-5; CDR3: CASVSGGLTEAFF
J: TRBJ2-7; V: TRBV30; CDR3: CAWKGGPSAYEQYF
J: TRBJ2-3; V: TRBV7-2; CDR3: CASSPATGGGQYF
J: TRBJ2-2; V: TRBV5-1; CDR3: CASSRSLGGANTGELFF
J: TRBJ1-6; V: TRBV9; CDR3: CASSVESGSVDSPLHF
J: TRBJ1-5; V: TRBV19; CDR3: CATRHLGGGNQPQHF
J: TRBJ2-3; V: TRBV7-8; CDR3: CASSRLDPADTQYF
J: TRBJ2-1; V: TRBV6-5; CDR3: CASSYRSGNYNEQFF
J: TRBJ2-7; V: TRBV9; CDR3: CASSVGQVPPYEQYF
J: TRBJ1-2; V: TRBV19; CDR3: CASLGGGQTYGYTF
J: TRBJ2-5; V: TRBV9; CDR3: CASSVNSGTQETQYF
J: TRBJ2-2; V: TRBV12-2; CDR3: CASRLPGELFF
J: TRBJ2-4; V: TRBV11-1; CDR3: CASSPGGVAKNIQYF
J: TRBJ2-5; V: TRBV29-1; CDR3: CSVESWGGETQYF
J: TRBJ2-1; V: TRBV2; CDR3: CASSQTSGGPNEQFF
J: TRBJ2-7; V: TRBV2; CDR3: CASSLQGLTYEQYF
J: TRBJ2-7; V: TRBV7-6; CDR3: CASSLQESYEQYF
J: TRBJ2-1; V: TRBV4-3; CDR3: CASSQLNTGDEQFF
J: TRBJ1-2; V: TRBV6-1; CDR3: CASSEANGAGGYTF